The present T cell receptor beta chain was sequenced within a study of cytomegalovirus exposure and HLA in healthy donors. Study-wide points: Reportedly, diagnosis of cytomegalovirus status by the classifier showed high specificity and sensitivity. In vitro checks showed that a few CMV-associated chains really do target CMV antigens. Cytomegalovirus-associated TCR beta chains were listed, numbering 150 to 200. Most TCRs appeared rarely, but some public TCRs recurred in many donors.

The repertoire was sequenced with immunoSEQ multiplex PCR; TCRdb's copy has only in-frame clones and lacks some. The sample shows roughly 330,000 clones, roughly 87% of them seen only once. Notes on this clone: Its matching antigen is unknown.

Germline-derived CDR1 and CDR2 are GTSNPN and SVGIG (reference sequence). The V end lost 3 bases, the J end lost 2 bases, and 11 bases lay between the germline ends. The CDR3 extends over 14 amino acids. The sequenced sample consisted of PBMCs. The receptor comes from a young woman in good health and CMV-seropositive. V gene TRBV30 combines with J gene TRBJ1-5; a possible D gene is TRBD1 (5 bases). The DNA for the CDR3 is TGTGCCTGGAGGTCCGGGGGTGGCAATCAGCCCCAGCATTTT. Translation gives CAWRSGGGNQPQHF.